This record looks at one T cell receptor beta chain sequence and its context. These data originate in a study of spatial heterogeneity in lung cancer. The time point is: sample taken at primary tumor resection. Unsorted samples of tumor, nontumor lung or frozen PBMC had their whole RNA sequenced. TCRdb itself ran the 5' RACE reads through MiXCR, one entry per CDR3 protein. The repertoire holds under 75,000 distinct CDR3 sequences, with about 14% as singletons. The CDR3 has 14 amino acids. The ends lost 3 bases at V and 10 bases at J; junction bases unmatched: 12. Germline V gene sequence: CDR1 DFQATT, CDR2 SNEGSKA (reference sequence).

This clonotype was obtained from a male donor with early-stage non-small cell lung cancer. The V and J genes are TRBV20-1 and TRBJ2-1; 7 nucleotides line up with TRBD1. Specimen: PBMCs, collected at surgery. CDR3 region: CSASEPGQRSEQFF. Written as DNA, the CDR3 is TGCAGTGCTAGTGAACCGGGACAGCGAAGCGAGCAGTTCTTC.